This T cell receptor beta chain came from a study of patients and donors after allogeneic stem cell transplantation. MiXCR, run by TCRdb on the RT-PCR reads, gives a single entry per CDR3 protein. The sample lists around 30,000 distinct CDR3 sequences; approximately 8.8% were seen once. In its sample, this clonotype was seen many times. V lost 5 bases and J 3 bases, leaving 2 bases between the germline ends. The CDR3 consists of 11 residues. The V gene's germline CDR1 is LGHNT and CDR2 FRNRAP. The rearrangement links TRBV12-5 to TRBJ2-1, with D unclear. Material: blood, either unsorted or a sorted T cell fraction (not recorded which). The origin of this receptor is a human donor who was either an allogeneic HSCT recipient or a stem cell or donor lymphocyte infusion donor (not recorded which). It is not recorded whose cells these are; they may come from a transplant donor. The CDR3: CASGSYNEQFF. CDR3 coding DNA: TGTGCTAGTGGTAGCTACAATGAGCAGTTCTTC.